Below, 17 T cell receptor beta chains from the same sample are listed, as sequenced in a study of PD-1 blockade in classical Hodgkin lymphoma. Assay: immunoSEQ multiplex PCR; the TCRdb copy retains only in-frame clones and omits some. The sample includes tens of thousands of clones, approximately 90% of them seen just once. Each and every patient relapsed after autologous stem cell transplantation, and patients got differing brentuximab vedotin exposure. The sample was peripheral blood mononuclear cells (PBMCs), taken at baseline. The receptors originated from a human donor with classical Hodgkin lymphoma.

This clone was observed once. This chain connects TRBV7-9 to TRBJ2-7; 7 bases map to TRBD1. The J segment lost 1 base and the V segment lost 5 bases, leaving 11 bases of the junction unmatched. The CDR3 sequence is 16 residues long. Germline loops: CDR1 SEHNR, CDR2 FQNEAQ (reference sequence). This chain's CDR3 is CASSPDYGDRSYEQYF. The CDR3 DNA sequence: TGTGCCAGCAGCCCTGACTATGGGGACAGATCCTACGAGCAGTACTTC.

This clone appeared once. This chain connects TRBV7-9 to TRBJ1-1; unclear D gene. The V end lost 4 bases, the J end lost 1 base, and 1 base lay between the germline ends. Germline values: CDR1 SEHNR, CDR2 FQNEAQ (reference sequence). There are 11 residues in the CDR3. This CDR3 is CASSWNTEAFF. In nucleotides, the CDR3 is TGTGCCAGCAGCTGGAACACTGAAGCTTTCTTT.

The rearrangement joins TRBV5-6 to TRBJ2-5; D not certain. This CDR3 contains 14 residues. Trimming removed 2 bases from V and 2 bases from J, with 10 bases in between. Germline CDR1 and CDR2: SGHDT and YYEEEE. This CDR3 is CASSLRRWQETQYF. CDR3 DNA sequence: TGTGCCAGCAGCTTACGTCGGTGGCAAGAGACCCAGTACTTC.

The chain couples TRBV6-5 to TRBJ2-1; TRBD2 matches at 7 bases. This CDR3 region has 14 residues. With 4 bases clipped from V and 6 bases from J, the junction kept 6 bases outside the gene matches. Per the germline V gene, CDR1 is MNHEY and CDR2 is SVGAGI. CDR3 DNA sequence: TGTGCCAGCAGTTGGGAGACTAGCACCAATGAGCAGTTCTTC. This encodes CASSWETSTNEQFF.

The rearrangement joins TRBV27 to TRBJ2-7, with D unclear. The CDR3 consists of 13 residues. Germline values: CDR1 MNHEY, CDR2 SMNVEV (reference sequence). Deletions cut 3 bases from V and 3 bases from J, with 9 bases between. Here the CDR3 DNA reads TGTGCCAGCAGTTTGAGAGAAAACTACGAGCAGTACTTC. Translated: CASSLRENYEQYF.

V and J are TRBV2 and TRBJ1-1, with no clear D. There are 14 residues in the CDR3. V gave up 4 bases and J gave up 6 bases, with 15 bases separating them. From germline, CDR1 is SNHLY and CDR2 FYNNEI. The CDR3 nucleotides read TGTGCCAGCAGTGTCCCCTACGATTCCTCTGAAGCTTTCTTT. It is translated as CASSVPYDSSEAFF.

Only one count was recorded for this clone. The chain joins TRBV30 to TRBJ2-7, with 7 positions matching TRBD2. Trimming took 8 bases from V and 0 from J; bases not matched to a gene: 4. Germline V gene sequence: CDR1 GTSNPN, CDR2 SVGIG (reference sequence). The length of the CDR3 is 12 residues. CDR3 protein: CAGAGFSYEQYF. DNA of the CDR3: TGTGCCGGAGCGGGGTTCTCCTACGAGCAGTACTTC.

The CDR3 bases are TGCGCCAGCAGCAATGGGGGGATGAGGTACGAGCAGTACTTC. Translating gives CASSNGGMRYEQYF. The gene calls are TRBV4-1 and TRBJ2-7; D perhaps matches TRBD2 (6 bases). This CDR3 spans 14 amino acids. CDR1 and CDR2 from the germline V gene are MGHRA and YSYEKL. Trimming took off 5 bases at V and 4 bases at J, with 15 bases between the two ends.

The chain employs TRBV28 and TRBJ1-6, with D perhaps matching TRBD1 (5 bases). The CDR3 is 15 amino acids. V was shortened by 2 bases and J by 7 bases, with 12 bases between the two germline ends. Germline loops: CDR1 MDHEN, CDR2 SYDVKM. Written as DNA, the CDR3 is TGTGCCAGCAGTTTAAAGGGGCAGGAAAATTCACCCCTCCACTTT. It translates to CASSLKGQENSPLHF.

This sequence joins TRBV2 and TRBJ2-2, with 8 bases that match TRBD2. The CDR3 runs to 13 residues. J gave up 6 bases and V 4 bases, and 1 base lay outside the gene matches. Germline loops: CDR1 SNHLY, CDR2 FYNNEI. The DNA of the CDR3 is TGTGCCAGCAGTGTACTAGCGGCCGGGGAGCTGTTTTTT. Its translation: CASSVLAAGELFF.

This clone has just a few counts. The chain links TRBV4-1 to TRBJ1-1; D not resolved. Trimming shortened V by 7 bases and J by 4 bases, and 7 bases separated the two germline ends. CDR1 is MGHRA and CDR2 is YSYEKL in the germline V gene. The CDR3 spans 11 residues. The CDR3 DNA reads TGCGCCAGCACCTCTGGCACTGAAGCTTTCTTT. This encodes CASTSGTEAFF.

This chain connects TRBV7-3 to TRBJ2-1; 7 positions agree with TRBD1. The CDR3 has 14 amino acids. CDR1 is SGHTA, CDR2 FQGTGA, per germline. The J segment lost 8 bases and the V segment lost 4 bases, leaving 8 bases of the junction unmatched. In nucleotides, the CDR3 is TGTGCCAGCAGCTCGACAGGGAAGGGGTATGAGCAGTTCTTC. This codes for CASSSTGKGYEQFF. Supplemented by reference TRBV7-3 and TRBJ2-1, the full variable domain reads GAGVSQTPSNKVTEKGKYVELRCDPISGHTALYWYRQSLGQGPEFLIYFQGTGAADDSGLPNDRFFAVRPEGSVSTLKIQRTERGDSAVYLCASSSTGKGYEQFFGPGTRLTVL.

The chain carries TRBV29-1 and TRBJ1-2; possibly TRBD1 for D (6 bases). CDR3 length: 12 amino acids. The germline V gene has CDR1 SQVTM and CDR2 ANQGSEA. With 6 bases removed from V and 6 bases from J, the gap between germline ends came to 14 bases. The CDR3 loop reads CSVQGRADGYTF. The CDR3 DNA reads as TGCAGCGTACAGGGAAGGGCGGATGGCTACACCTTC.

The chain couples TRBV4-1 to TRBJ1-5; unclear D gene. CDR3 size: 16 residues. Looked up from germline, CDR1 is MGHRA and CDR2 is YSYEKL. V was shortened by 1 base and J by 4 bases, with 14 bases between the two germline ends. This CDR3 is CASSQGWATLNQPQHF. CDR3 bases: TGCGCCAGCAGCCAAGGATGGGCTACCTTAAATCAGCCCCAGCATTTT.

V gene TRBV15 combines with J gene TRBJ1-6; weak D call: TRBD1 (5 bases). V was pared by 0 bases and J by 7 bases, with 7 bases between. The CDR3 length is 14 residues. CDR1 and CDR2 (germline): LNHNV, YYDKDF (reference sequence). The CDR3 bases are TGTGCCACCAGCAGAGAAGCAGGGAATTCACCCCTCCACTTT. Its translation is CATSREAGNSPLHF.

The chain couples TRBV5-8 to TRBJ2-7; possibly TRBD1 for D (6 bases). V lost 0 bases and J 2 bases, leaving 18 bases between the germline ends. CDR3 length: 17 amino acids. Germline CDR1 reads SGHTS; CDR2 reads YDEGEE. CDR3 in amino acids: CASSLVQIRDNPYEQYF. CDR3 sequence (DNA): TGTGCCAGCAGCTTGGTACAGATCCGGGACAACCCCTACGAGCAGTACTTC.

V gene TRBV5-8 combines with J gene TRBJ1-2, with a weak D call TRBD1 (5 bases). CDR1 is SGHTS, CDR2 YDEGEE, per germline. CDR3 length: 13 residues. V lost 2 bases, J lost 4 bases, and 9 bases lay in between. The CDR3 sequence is CASSFQGLYGYTF. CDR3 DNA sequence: TGTGCCAGCAGCTTCCAGGGTCTCTATGGCTACACCTTC.